One sample yielded the 12 T cell receptor beta chains listed below, sequenced in a study of cytomegalovirus exposure and HLA in healthy donors. The PCR had 60 Vbeta and 13 Jbeta primers. Only in-frame clones appear in the TCRdb table, and some are missing; sequencing was by immunoSEQ multiplex PCR. The data show 100,000 to 150,000 clones, around four fifths seen once. The sample was PBMCs. These receptors all come from a young man in good health and CMV-seropositive.

The gene calls are TRBV29-1 and TRBJ2-3; D is unresolved. CDR1 and CDR2 (germline): SQVTM, ANQGSEA. The CDR3 length is 10 residues. V lost 2 bases and J lost 6, with 3 bases in between. Written as DNA, the CDR3 is TGCAGCGTTGAATCTGATACGCAGTATTTT. Translating gives CSVESDTQYF.

The rearrangement uses TRBV13 and TRBJ2-2; unclear D gene. The CDR3 runs 13 residues. The V gene lost 5 bases and the J gene lost 8 bases, with 12 bases spanning the gap. Germline loops: CDR1 PRHDT, CDR2 FYEKMQ (reference sequence). As DNA, the CDR3 is TGTGCCAGCAGCCCGGTTCTCAGGGGGGAGCTGTTTTTT. It codes for CASSPVLRGELFF.

The V and J genes are TRBV9 and TRBJ2-7; D is undetermined. Trimming stripped 2 bases from V and 0 bases from J, with 9 bases between. Germline V CDR1 and CDR2: SGDLS, YYNGEE. This CDR3 contains 14 residues. In DNA, the CDR3 is TGTGCCAGCAGCGTTGAGGTTCACTCCTACGAGCAGTACTTC. Protein product: CASSVEVHSYEQYF.

The chain recombines TRBV28 with TRBJ1-5; D uncertain. Germline V gene data show CDR1 as MDHEN and CDR2 as SYDVKM. With 4 bases removed from V and 6 bases from J, the gap between germline ends came to 10 bases. The CDR3 contains 13 residues. This CDR3 is CASSSSLTQPQHF. The DNA for the CDR3 is TGTGCCAGCAGTTCCAGTTTAACTCAGCCCCAGCATTTT.

The V call is TRBV6-6, the J call TRBJ1-6; D not resolved. Per germline, CDR1 MNHNY and CDR2 SVGAGI (reference sequence). The V and J ends lost 2 bases and 1 base respectively, with 6 bases between them. This CDR3 region has 15 residues. For the CDR3, the DNA is TGTGCCAGCAGTTACGAGGGTTCCTATAATTCACCCCTCCACTTT. It encodes CASSYEGSYNSPLHF.

The rearrangement uses TRBV5-1 and TRBJ1-2, with D maybe TRBD1 (5 bases). Germline V gene sequence: CDR1 SGHRS, CDR2 YFSETQ. Trimming removed 0 bases from V and 4 bases from J, with 13 bases in between. The CDR3 is 15 amino acids. CDR3 DNA: TGCGCCAGCAGCTTGGATCTGGGGCGAAGCTATGGCTACACCTTC. It specifies CASSLDLGRSYGYTF.

This chain joins TRBV10-2 and TRBJ1-1, with 8 positions matching TRBD1. CDR1 is WSHSY, CDR2 SAAADI, per germline. The CDR3 has 14 amino acids. J was trimmed by 10 bases and V by 6 bases; bases with no gene match: 13. In nucleotides, the CDR3 is TGCGCCAGCAGGCCCCTCGAGACAGGGGAGGCAGCTTTCTTT. Translating gives CASRPLETGEAAFF.

The chain has TRBV7-3 and TRBJ1-5; D remains ambiguous. V was cut by 3 bases and J by 3 bases, with 9 bases left in between. The CDR3 loop spans 14 amino acids. Germline-derived CDR1 and CDR2 are SGHTA and FQGTGA. The CDR3 loop reads CASSFPQANQPQHF. CDR3 in DNA: TGTGCCAGCAGCTTCCCGCAGGCCAATCAGCCCCAGCATTTT. The full variable domain, rest sourced from reference TRBV7-3 and TRBJ1-5, is GAGVSQTPSNKVTEKGKYVELRCDPISGHTALYWYRQSLGQGPEFLIYFQGTGAADDSGLPNDRFFAVRPEGSVSTLKIQRTERGDSAVYLCASSFPQANQPQHFGDGTRLSIL.

Here the CDR3 DNA reads TGTGCCTGGAGTGTAAGGGGAGTCCGGGGAACAGGGTACACCTTC. It encodes CAWSVRGVRGTGYTF. The chain has TRBV30 and TRBJ1-2, with D possibly being TRBD1 (6 bases). Trimming shortened V by 0 bases and J by 11 bases, and 22 bases separated the two germline ends. CDR1 is GTSNPN, CDR2 SVGIG, per germline (reference sequence). This CDR3 is 15 amino acids long.

This clone was seen only a few times. The V call is TRBV6-6, the J call TRBJ1-2; D gene uncertain. Germline V gives CDR1 MNHNY, CDR2 SVGAGI (reference sequence). The CDR3 has 12 residues. Trimming cost V 6 bases and J 3 bases, with 8 bases left between them. The CDR3 bases are TGTGCCAGCAGACCGGGAGACTATGGCTACACCTTC. Translated, it gives CASRPGDYGYTF.

This rearrangement joins TRBV6-1 to TRBJ1-5; D is perhaps TRBD1 (5 bases). Germline V gene sequence: CDR1 MNHNS, CDR2 SASEGT. The V end lost 6 bases, the J end lost 3 bases, and 12 bases lay between the germline ends. The CDR3 is made up of 14 amino acids. The CDR3 reads CASRDTGLNQPQHF. CDR3 in DNA: TGTGCCAGCAGGGATACAGGTCTCAATCAGCCCCAGCATTTT.

The rearrangement links TRBV28 to TRBJ1-3, with 9 positions matching TRBD1. The CDR3 consists of 15 residues. Germline CDR1 and CDR2: MDHEN and SYDVKM. V was clipped by 5 bases and J by 0 bases; unmatched bases: 2. Here the CDR3 reads CASSPQGASGNTIYF. CDR3 in DNA: TGTGCCAGCAGTCCACAGGGGGCCTCTGGAAACACCATATATTTT.